The present T cell receptor (beta chain) was sequenced within a study of Graves' ophthalmopathy and Graves' hyperthyroidism. Orbital computed tomography and thyroid ultrasound, along with TRAb, serum thyroxine and clinical symptoms, underpinned diagnosis. The authors used Ficoll-Paque density gradient centrifugation to separate PBMCs. The input was 10 ml of fresh peripheral blood. Whole-study results and caveats: The study's model predicted ophthalmopathy progression at 70.59% sensitivity and approximately 72% specificity. Between ophthalmopathy and stable hyperthyroidism, a 13-signature model drew a separation with around 88% sensitivity and around 80% specificity.

Concerning this clonotype itself: Its antigen is undetermined.

The CDR3 runs to 17 residues. With 5 bases removed from V and 5 bases from J, the gap between germline ends came to 22 bases. Per germline, CDR1 MNHEY and CDR2 SVGAGI. Amplification from RNA transcripts yielded the TCR beta CDR3 regions. Second-round multiplex PCR came after first-round RT-PCR with HTBI primers. Via MiXCR, TCRdb re-called the multiplex PCR reads, giving one row per CDR3 protein. The sample records 200,000 to 250,000 distinct CDR3 sequences, roughly 50% being singletons. This TCR was recovered from an adult man with Graves' ophthalmopathy. Sequenced material: peripheral blood. The chain uses TRBV6-5 and TRBJ1-5, with D possibly matching TRBD1 (5 bases). The CDR3 region has the DNA TGTGCCAGCAGTCCCTCTGTCAATGGAGGGGTTCATCAGCCCCAGCATTTT. This encodes CASSPSVNGGVHQPQHF.